This note documents a single TCR beta chain sequence. Its antigen is unidentified. The PCR was carried out with 60 Vbeta primers and 13 Jbeta primers. Data came from immunoSEQ multiplex PCR; TCRdb stores just in-frame clones and leaves some out. This sample's table reports tens of thousands of clones. This sample was included in a study of cytomegalovirus exposure and HLA in healthy donors. Findings of the study overall: Earlier analysis yielded a pattern in which most TCR beta V segments were productive about 90% or about 30% of the time. Most subjects' HLA-A and HLA-B alleles were reportedly predicted from TCR beta sequences.

This receptor was taken from a woman aged 18-29 years in good health and CMV-seronegative. Sequenced material: PBMCs.

The DNA for the CDR3 is TGCGCCAGCAGGGCTTGGAGCGATGAGGCCGGGGAGCTGTTTTTT. It translates to CASRAWSDEAGELFF. The chain joins TRBV5-1 to TRBJ2-2; no firm D call. This CDR3 is built from 15 residues. Germline loops: CDR1 SGHRS, CDR2 YFSETQ. The V gene lost 5 bases and the J gene lost 6 bases, with 17 bases spanning the gap.